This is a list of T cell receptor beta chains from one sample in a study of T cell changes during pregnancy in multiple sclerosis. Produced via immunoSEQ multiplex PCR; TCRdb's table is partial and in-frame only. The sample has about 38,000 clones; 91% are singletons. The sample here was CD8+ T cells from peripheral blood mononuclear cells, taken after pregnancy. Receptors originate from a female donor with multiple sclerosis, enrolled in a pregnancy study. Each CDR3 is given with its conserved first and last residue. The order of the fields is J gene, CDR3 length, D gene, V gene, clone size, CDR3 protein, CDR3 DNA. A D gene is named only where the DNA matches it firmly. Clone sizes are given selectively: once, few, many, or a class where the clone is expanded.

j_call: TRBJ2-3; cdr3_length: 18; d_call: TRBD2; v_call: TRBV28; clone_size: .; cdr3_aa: CASRPWGLWREEIDTQYF; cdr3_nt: TGTGCCAGCAGACCCTGGGGACTATGGCGGGAAGAGATAGATACGCAGTATTTT
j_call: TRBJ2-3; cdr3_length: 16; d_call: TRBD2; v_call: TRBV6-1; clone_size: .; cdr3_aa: CASSEVSGGPTDTQYF; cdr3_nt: TGTGCCAGCAGTGAAGTCTCGGGGGGGCCGACAGATACGCAGTATTTT
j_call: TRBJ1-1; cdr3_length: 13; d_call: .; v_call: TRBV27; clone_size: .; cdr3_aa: CASSLGPGTEAFF; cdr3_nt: TGTGCCAGCAGTTTAGGCCCGGGGACTGAAGCTTTCTTT
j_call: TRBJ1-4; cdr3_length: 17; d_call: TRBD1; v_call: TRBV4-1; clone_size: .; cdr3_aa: CASSPWDRGQTNEKLFF; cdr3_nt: TGCGCCAGCAGCCCTTGGGACAGGGGGCAGACTAATGAAAAACTGTTTTTT
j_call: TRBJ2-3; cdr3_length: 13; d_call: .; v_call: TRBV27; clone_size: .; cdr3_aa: CASSLSSADTQYF; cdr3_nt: TGTGCCAGCAGTTTATCCTCGGCAGATACGCAGTATTTT
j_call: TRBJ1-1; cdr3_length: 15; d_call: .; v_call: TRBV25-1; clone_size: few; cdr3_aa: CASKSGSGSDTEAFF; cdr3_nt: TGTGCCAGCAAAAGTGGGTCGGGGTCTGACACTGAAGCTTTCTTT
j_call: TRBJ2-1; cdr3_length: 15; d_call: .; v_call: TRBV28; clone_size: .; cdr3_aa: CASSLGAVSINEQFF; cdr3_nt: TGTGCCAGCAGCCTAGGGGCCGTAAGTATCAATGAGCAGTTCTTC
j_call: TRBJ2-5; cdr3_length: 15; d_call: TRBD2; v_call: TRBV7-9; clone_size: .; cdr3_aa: CASSSATSPRRAQYF; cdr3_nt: TGTGCCAGCAGCTCAGCGACTAGCCCCCGGAGGGCCCAGTACTTC
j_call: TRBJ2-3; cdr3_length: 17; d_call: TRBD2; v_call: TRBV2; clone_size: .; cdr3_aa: CASSDEGSGRRKDTQYF; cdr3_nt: TGTGCCAGCAGTGATGAGGGTAGCGGGAGGAGGAAGGATACGCAGTATTTT
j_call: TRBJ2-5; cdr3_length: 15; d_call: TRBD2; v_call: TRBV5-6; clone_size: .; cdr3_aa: CASSWISGTVETQYF; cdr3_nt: TGTGCCAGCAGCTGGATTAGCGGGACTGTGGAGACCCAGTACTTC
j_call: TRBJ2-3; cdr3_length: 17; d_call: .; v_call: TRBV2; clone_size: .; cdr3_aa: CASSSLQDSPSTDTQYF; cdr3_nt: TGTGCCAGCAGCTCCCTACAGGACAGCCCCAGCACAGATACGCAGTATTTT
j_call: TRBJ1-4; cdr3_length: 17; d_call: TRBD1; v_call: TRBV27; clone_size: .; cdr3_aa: CASSLSPHRGTNEKLFF; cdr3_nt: TGTGCCAGCAGTTTGAGTCCTCACAGGGGCACTAATGAAAAACTGTTTTTT
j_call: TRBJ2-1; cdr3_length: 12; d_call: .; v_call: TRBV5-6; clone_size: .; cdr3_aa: CASSDEPGVAFF; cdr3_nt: TGTGCCAGCAGTGATGAGCCGGGAGTAGCCTTCTTC
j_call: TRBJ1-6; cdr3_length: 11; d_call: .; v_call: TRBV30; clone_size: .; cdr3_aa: CAAGGLAPLHF; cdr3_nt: TGTGCTGCCGGGGGGCTCGCCCCCCTCCACTTT
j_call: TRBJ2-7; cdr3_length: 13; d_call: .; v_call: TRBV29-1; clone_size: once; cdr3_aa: CSVALTGAYEQYF; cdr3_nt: TGCAGCGTCGCCTTGACAGGTGCCTACGAGCAGTACTTC
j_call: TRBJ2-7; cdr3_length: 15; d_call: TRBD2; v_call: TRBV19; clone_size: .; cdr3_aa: CASSISRGGRQEQYF; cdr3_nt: TGTGCCAGTAGTATTTCGCGCGGGGGGCGACAAGAGCAGTACTTC
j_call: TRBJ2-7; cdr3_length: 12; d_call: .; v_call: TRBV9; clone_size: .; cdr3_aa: CASSGDSYEQYF; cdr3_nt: TGTGCCAGCAGCGGCGACTCCTACGAGCAGTACTTC
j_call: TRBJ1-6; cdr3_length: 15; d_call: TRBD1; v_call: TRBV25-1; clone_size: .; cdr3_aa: CASSEDRAGNSPLHF; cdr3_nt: TGTGCCAGCAGTGAGGACAGGGCGGGGAATTCACCCCTCCACTTT
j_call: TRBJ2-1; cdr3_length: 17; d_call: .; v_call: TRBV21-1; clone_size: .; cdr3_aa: CAHQRGSGGSSYNEQFF; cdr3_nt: TGTGCCCACCAAAGGGGGAGCGGGGGGAGCTCCTACAATGAGCAGTTCTTC
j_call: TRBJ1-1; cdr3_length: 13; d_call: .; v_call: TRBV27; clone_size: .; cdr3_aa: CASSLTENTEAFF; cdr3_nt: TGTGCCAGCAGTTTGACAGAGAACACTGAAGCTTTCTTT
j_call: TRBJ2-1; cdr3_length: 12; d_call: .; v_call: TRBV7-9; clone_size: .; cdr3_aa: CASSLTSNEQFF; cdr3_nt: TGTGCCAGCAGCTTAACTTCCAATGAGCAGTTCTTC
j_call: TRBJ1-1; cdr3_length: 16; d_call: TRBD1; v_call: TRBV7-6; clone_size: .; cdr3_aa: CASSLGGQGANTEAFF; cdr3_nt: TGTGCCAGCAGCTTAGGGGGGCAGGGGGCGAACACTGAAGCTTTCTTT
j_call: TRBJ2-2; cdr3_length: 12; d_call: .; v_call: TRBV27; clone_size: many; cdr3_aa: CASSRVGGELFF; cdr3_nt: TGTGCCAGCAGTCGGGTTGGCGGGGAGCTGTTTTTT
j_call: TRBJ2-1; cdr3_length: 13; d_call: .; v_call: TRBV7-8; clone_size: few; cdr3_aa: CASSWAGMNEQFF; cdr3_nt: TGTGCCAGCAGCTGGGCGGGGATGAATGAGCAGTTCTTC
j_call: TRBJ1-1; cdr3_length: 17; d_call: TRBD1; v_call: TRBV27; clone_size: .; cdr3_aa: CASSLSRLITGGPEAFF; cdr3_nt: TGTGCCAGCAGTTTATCGCGATTAATTACAGGGGGCCCCGAAGCTTTCTTT
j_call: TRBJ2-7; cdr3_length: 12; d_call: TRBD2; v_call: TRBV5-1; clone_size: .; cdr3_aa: CASTSGGAEQYF; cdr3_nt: TGCGCCAGTACCTCGGGGGGGGCCGAGCAGTACTTC
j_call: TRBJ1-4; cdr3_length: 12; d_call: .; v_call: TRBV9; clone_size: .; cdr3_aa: CASSPGNEKLFF; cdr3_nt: TGTGCCAGCAGCCCGGGTAATGAAAAACTGTTTTTT
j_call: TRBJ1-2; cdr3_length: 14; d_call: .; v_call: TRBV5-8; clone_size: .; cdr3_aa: CASSPAGGMFGYTF; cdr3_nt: TGTGCCAGCAGCCCCGCGGGGGGTATGTTCGGCTACACCTTC
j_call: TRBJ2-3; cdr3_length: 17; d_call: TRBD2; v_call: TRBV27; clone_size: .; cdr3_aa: CASSFQAGDLSTDTQYF; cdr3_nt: TGTGCCAGCAGTTTCCAAGCGGGAGACTTAAGCACAGATACGCAGTATTTT
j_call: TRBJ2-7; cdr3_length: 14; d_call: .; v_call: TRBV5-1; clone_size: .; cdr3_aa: CASSTRTGRYEQYF; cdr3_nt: TGCGCCAGCAGCACCAGGACGGGAAGGTACGAGCAGTACTTC
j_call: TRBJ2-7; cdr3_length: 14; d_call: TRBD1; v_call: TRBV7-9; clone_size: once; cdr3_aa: CASSQGTGPYEQYF; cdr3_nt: TGTGCCAGCAGCCAGGGGACAGGCCCCTACGAGCAGTACTTC
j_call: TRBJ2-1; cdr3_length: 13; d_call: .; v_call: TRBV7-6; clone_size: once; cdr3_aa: CASSSLNNHEQFF; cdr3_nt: TGTGCCAGCAGCTCCCTTAACAACCATGAGCAGTTCTTC
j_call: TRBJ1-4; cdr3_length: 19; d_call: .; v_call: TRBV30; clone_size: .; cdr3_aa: CAWTFPNRAEKGTNEKLFF; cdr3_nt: TGTGCCTGGACCTTCCCTAACCGGGCCGAGAAGGGGACTAATGAAAAACTGTTTTTT
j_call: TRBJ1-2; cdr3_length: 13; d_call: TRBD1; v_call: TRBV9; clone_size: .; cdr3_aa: CASSPQQGYGYTF; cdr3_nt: TGTGCCAGCAGCCCCCAACAGGGGTATGGCTACACCTTC
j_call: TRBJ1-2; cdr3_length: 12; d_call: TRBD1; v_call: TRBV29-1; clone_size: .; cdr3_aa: CSVGDSSYGYTF; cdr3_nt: TGCAGCGTGGGGGACAGCAGCTATGGCTACACCTTC
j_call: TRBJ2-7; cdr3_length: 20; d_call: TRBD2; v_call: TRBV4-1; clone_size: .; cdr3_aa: CASSQRVSGMGTSGAYEQYF; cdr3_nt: TGCGCCAGCAGCCAAAGAGTATCAGGAATGGGGACTAGCGGGGCCTACGAGCAGTACTTC
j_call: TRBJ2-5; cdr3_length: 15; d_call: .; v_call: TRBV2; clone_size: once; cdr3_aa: CASRASGTTLETQYF; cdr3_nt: TGTGCCAGCAGGGCTAGTGGAACAACTCTGGAGACCCAGTACTTC
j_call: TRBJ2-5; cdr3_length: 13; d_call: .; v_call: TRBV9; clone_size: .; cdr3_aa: CASSGGARETQYF; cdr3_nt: TGTGCCAGCAGCGGAGGAGCAAGGGAGACCCAGTACTTC
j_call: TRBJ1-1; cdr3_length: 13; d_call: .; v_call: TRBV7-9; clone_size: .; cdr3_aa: CASSLGRRDEAFF; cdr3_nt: TGTGCCAGCAGCTTAGGTAGAAGAGATGAAGCTTTCTTT
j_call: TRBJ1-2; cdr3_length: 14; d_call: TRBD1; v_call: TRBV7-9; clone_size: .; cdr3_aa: CASSETGGIYGYTF; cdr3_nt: TGTGCCAGCAGCGAGACAGGGGGCATATATGGCTACACCTTC
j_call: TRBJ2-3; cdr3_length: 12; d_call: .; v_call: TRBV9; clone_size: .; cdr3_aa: CASSMLSNTQYF; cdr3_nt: TGTGCCAGCAGCATGTTAAGCAATACGCAGTATTTT
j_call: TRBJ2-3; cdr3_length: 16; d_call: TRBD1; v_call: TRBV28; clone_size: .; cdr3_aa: CASSYPGQSDTDTQYF; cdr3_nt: TGTGCCAGCAGTTACCCGGGACAGTCAGACACAGATACGCAGTATTTT
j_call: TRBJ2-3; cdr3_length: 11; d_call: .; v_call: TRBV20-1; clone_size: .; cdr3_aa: CSVGGTDTQYF; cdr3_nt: TGCAGTGTAGGGGGCACAGATACGCAGTATTTT
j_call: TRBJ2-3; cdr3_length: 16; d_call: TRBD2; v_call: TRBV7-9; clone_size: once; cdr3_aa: CASSPTSGSWGDTQYF; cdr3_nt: TGTGCCAGCAGCCCGACTAGCGGGAGTTGGGGTGATACGCAGTATTTT
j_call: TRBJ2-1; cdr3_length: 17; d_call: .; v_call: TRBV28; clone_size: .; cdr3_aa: CASSNPGGPSSYNEQFF; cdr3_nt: TGTGCCAGCAGTAACCCTGGCGGGCCGAGCTCCTACAATGAGCAGTTCTTC
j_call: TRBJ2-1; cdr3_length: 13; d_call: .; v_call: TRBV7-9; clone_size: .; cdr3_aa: CASSFPWDIEQFF; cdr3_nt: TGTGCCAGCAGCTTCCCATGGGACATCGAGCAGTTCTTC
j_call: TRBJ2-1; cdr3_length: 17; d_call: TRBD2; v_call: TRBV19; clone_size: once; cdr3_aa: CASSIASGIRADNEQFF; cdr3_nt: TGTGCCAGTAGTATAGCTAGCGGGATAAGAGCGGACAATGAGCAGTTCTTC
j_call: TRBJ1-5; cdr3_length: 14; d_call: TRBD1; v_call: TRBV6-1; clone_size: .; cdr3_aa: CASRTGYSNQPQHF; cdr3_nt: TGTGCCAGCCGGACAGGATATAGCAATCAGCCCCAGCATTTT
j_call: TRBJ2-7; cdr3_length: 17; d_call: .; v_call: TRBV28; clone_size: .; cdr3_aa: CASSSLPLAEPDYEQYF; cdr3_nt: TGTGCCAGCAGTTCCCTCCCATTGGCAGAACCAGACTACGAGCAGTACTTC
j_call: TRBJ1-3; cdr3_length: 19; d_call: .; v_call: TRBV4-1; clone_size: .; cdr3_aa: CASSQDPMGPVVSGNTIYF; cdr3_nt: TGCGCCAGCAGCCAAGACCCCATGGGGCCGGTTGTCTCTGGAAACACCATATATTTT
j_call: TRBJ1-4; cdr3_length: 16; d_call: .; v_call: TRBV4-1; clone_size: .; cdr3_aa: CASSQDRSRRNEKLFF; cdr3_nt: TGCGCCAGCAGCCAAGATCGGAGTAGGAGAAATGAAAAACTGTTTTTT
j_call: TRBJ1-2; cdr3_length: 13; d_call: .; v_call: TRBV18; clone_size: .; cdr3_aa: CASSLDRSYGYTF; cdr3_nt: TGTGCCAGCTCTCTGGACAGATCCTATGGCTACACCTTC
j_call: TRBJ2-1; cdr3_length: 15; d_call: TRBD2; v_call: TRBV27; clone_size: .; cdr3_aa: CASSFGGRFAGEQFF; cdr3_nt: TGTGCCAGCAGTTTCGGCGGGAGGTTTGCGGGTGAGCAGTTCTTC
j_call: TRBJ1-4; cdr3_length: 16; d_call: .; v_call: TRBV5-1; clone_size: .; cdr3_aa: CASSFFGGAPNEKLFF; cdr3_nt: TGCGCCAGCAGCTTTTTCGGGGGAGCCCCTAATGAAAAACTGTTTTTT
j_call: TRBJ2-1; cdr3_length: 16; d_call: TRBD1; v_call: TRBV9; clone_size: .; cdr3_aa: CASSVKDRGIGNEQFF; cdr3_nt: TGTGCCAGCAGCGTGAAGGACAGGGGAATCGGAAATGAGCAGTTCTTC
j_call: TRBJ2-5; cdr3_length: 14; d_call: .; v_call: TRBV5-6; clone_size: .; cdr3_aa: CASSLGGRKETQYF; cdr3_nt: TGTGCCAGCAGCTTGGGGGGGCGAAAAGAGACCCAGTACTTC
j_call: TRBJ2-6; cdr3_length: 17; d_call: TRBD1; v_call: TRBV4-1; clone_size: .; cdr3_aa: CASSHPRQGSGANVLTF; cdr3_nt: TGCGCCAGCAGCCATCCGCGACAGGGATCCGGGGCCAACGTCCTGACTTTC
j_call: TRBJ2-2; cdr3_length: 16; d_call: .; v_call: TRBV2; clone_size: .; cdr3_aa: CASDVLAVPNTGELFF; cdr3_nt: TGTGCCAGCGATGTGTTAGCAGTACCGAACACCGGGGAGCTGTTTTTT
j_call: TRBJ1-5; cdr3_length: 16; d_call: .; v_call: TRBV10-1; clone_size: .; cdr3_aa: CASREYGSGDNQPQHF; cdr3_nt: TGCGCCAGCAGGGAATACGGGTCAGGGGACAATCAGCCCCAGCATTTT
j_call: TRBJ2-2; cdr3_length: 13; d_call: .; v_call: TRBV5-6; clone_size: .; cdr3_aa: CASSLGGTGELFF; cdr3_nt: TGTGCCAGCAGCTTAGGAGGGACCGGGGAGCTGTTTTTT